This TCR beta chain appears in the sequencing data of a study of cytomegalovirus exposure and HLA in healthy donors. Looking at the study overall: HLA-typed donors were the source of some 80 million unique TCRs, which an early data release held.

The length of the CDR3 is 14 residues. In germline, CDR1 is MNHEY, CDR2 SVGAGI. V shed 6 bases and J shed 4 bases, with 15 bases lying between them. This clone was observed a single time. Its specificity is unknown. The PCR employed 60 Vbeta primers together with 13 Jbeta primers. The repertoire was sequenced with immunoSEQ multiplex PCR; TCRdb's copy has only in-frame clones and lacks some. The repertoire consists of about 220,000 clones, with 82% occurring once and the leading ten covering 5.4%. General study results and limits: Based on reports, TCR beta sequences accurately predicted HLA-A and HLA-B alleles for most subjects. Analyzed later, most CMV-associated TCR beta chains appeared HLA-restricted.

The TCR was taken from a woman aged 40 to 49 in good health and CMV-seropositive. V is TRBV6-5 and J is TRBJ1-1; no reliable D call. Sequenced material: PBMCs. CDR3 amino acids: CASSQTELGTEAFF. CDR3 nucleotide sequence: TGTGCCAGCAGCCAAACAGAGTTGGGCACTGAAGCTTTCTTT.